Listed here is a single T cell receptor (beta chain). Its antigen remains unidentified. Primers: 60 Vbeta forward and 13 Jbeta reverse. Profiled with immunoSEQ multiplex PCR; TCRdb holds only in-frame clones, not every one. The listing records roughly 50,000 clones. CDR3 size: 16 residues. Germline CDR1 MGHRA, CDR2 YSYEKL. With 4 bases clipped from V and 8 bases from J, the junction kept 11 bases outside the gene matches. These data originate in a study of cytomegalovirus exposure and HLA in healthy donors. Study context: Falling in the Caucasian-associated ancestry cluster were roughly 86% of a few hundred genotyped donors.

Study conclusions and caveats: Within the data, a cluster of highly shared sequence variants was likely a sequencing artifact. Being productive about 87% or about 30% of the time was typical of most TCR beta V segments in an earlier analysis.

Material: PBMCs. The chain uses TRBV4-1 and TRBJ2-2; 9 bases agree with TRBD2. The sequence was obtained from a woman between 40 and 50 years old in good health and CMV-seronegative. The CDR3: CASSLGLARGAGELFF. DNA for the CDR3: TGCGCCAGCAGCCTCGGACTAGCGCGAGGGGCGGGGGAGCTGTTTTTT.